The present T cell receptor beta chain was sequenced within a study of shared clonotypes between healthy human individuals. Study context: For every donor, three CD4 naive, three CD4 memory, two CD8 naive and one CD8 memory plates were used.

Assay runs were performed at deep level. It was roughly 190 ng DNA, 28,000 or so T cell genomes, that sorted-subset replicate PCRs used. Original data processing: ImmunoSEQ output lacked quality scores and full-length reads, limiting matched filtering. The data were produced by immunoSEQ multiplex PCR, yet TCRdb's version contains in-frame clones alone and is incomplete. For V, J and clone size, that table is used; D and trimming come from the DNA. The sample carries more than 500,000 clones, about 96% recorded once. This clonotype was sampled from a woman in her twenties or thirties in good health. Sequences were obtained from naive CD4+ T cells sorted from blood. The subset denotes: CD45RA+ positively selected.

In DNA form, the CDR3 reads TGTGCCAGCAGTCGCAACAGGGTCCCTTCCTACGAGCAGTACTTC. Amino acid sequence: CASSRNRVPSYEQYF. The chain couples TRBV27 to TRBJ2-7, with a weak D call TRBD1 (6 bases). The CDR3 contains 15 residues. V was trimmed by 5 bases and J by 1 base, leaving 15 bases between them. CDR1 and CDR2 from the germline V gene are MNHEY and SMNVEV (reference sequence).